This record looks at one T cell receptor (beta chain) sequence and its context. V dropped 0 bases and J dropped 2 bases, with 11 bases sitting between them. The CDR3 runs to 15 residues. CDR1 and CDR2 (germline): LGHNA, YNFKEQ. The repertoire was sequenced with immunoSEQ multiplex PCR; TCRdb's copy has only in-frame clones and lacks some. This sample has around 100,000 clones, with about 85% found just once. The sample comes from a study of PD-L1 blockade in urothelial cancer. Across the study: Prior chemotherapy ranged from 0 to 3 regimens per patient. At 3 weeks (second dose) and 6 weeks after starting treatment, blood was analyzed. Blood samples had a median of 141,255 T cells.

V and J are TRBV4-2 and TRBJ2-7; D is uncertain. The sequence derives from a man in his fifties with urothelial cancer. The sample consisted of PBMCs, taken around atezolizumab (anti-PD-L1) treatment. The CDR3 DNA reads TGTGCCAGCAGCCAAGAAACAGACCACACCTACGAGCAGTACTTC. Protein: CASSQETDHTYEQYF.